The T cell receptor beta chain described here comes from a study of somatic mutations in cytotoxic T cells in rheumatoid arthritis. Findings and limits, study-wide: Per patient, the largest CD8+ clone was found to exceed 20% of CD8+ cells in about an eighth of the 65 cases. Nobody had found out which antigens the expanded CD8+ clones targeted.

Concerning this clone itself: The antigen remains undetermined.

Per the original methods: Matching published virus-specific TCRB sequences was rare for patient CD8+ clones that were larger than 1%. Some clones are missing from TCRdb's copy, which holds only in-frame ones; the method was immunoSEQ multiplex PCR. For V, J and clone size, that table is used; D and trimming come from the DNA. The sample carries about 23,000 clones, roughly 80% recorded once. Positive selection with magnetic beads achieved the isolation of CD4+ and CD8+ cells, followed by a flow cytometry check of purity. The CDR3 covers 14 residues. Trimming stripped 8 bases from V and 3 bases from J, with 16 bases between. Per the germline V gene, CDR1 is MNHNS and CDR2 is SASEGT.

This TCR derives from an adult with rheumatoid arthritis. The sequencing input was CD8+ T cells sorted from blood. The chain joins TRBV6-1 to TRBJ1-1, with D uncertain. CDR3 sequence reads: CASEPFLGDTEAFF. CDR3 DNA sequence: TGTGCCAGCGAACCATTCCTCGGGGACACTGAAGCTTTCTTT.